This T cell receptor (beta chain) was captured in a study of shared clonotypes between healthy human individuals. As for the study in general: Sampling drew on donors who were two women and a few men aged 18 to 49.

The assay was immunoSEQ multiplex PCR, and TCRdb's table has in-frame clones only and misses some. The sample lists about 2.1 million clones; 80% to 95% were seen once. The CDR3 is 14 residues long. J lost 4 bases, V lost 5 bases, and 6 bases had no gene match. The V gene's germline CDR1 is SGHAT and CDR2 FQNNGV. Positively selected for CCR7, the CD45RO-negative cells used as naive CD8 cells excluded terminally differentiated effector memory CD45RA+ cells. Sequences were obtained from naive CD8+ T cells from PBMCs. J is TRBJ2-7 and V is TRBV11-2; TRBD2 agrees at 9 bases. The origin of this receptor is a man between 18 and 29 years old in good health. Some clones in this sample may be carry-over from other donors' samples. The CDR3 here is CASSPMTSGYEQYF. CDR3 nucleotides: TGTGCCAGCAGCCCCATGACTAGCGGATACGAGCAGTACTTC.